The 32 T cell receptor beta chains listed next were all sequenced from one sample in a study of breast tumors, draining lymph nodes, adjacent tissues. TCRdb redid the calling of the multiplex PCR reads with MiXCR, one entry per CDR3 protein. The repertoire holds roughly 8,000 distinct CDR3 sequences, with about 74% as singletons. The source material was tumor-adjacent breast tissue. All receptors derive from a female donor with breast cancer. Some clones in this sample may be carry-over from other donors' samples.

The count of this clonotype is one. The chain joins TRBV29-1 to TRBJ1-2; D is ambiguous. V was clipped by 3 bases and J by 4 bases, with 9 bases between them. Germline V gene lookup returns CDR1 SQVTM and CDR2 ANQGSEA. This CDR3 region has 12 residues. This CDR3 is CSVDWGSYGYTF. The CDR3, as DNA: TGCAGCGTTGATTGGGGTTCCTATGGCTACACCTTC.

This clonotype is judged medium-sized. This rearrangement joins TRBV6-1 to TRBJ1-2; D might be TRBD1 (5 bases). The CDR3 covers 12 residues. The germline V gene encodes CDR1 MNHNS and CDR2 SASEGT. V dropped 8 bases and J dropped 0 bases, with 7 bases sitting between them. The CDR3 nucleotides are TGTGCCAGCGGGGACTCTAACTATGGCTACACCTTC. Amino acids: CASGDSNYGYTF.

This clonotype came up a few times. The rearrangement joins TRBV20-1 to TRBJ2-1; 7 bases map to TRBD2. Germline CDR1 reads DFQATT; CDR2 reads SNEGSKA (reference sequence). Unmatched junction bases numbered 6, after V lost 0 bases and J lost 4 bases. The CDR3 totals 15 residues. The DNA of the CDR3 is TGCAGTGCTAGAGATCGTCTAGCGGCGTACAATGAGCAGTTCTTC. Translated, it gives CSARDRLAAYNEQFF.

The chain employs TRBV7-8 and TRBJ2-7; TRBD1 matches 10 bases. The CDR3 runs to 18 residues. Unmatched junction bases numbered 14, after V lost 6 bases and J lost 0 bases. CDR1 is SGHVS and CDR2 is FQNEAQ in the germline V gene. The CDR3 region has the DNA TGTGCCAGCAGTTCCGGGACAGGGGCTTTGGTGGGCTCCTACGAGCAGTACTTC. Translated, it gives CASSSGTGALVGSYEQYF.

This clonotype turned up a few times. The rearrangement uses TRBV2 and TRBJ2-3, with a weak D call TRBD1 (5 bases). The CDR3 has 12 residues. Trimming removed 5 bases at V and 6 bases at J, with 9 bases between. CDR1 and CDR2 (germline): SNHLY, FYNNEI. The chain's CDR3 is CASSPGRDTQYF. CDR3 nucleotides: TGTGCCAGCAGTCCAGGGCGGGATACGCAGTATTTT. Supplemented by reference TRBV2 and TRBJ2-3, the full variable domain reads EPEVTQTPSHQVTQMGQEVILRCVPISNHLYFYWYRQILGQKVEFLVSFYNNEISEKSEIFDDQFSVERPDGSNFTLKIRSTKLEDSAMYFCASSPGRDTQYFGPGTRLTVL.

The rearrangement links TRBV9 to TRBJ1-6, with TRBD1 as a possible D gene (6 bases). This CDR3 region has 14 residues. V lost 7 bases and J 7 bases, leaving 15 bases between the germline ends. The germline V gene has CDR1 SGDLS and CDR2 YYNGEE. The CDR3 DNA reads TGTGCCAGCGGCATACGACAGGCCAATTCACCCCTCCACTTT. Amino acids: CASGIRQANSPLHF.

By sample fraction, this clonotype is medium-sized (0.01 to 0.1%). V gene TRBV4-2 combines with J gene TRBJ2-1, with 10 bases lining up with TRBD2. After removal of 0 bases from V and 1 base from J, the junction contained 3 bases not matched to a gene. Germline V gene sequence: CDR1 LGHNA, CDR2 YNFKEQ. CDR3 length: 17 residues. This chain's CDR3 is CASSQDPGLASYNEQFF. In DNA form, the CDR3 reads TGTGCCAGCAGCCAAGATCCGGGACTAGCGTCCTACAATGAGCAGTTCTTC.

J is TRBJ1-6 and V is TRBV5-4; D call uncertain. The CDR3 extends over 12 amino acids. V shed 2 bases and J shed 7 bases, with 4 bases lying between them. The germline V gene encodes CDR1 SGHNT and CDR2 YYREEE (reference sequence). This chain's CDR3 is CASSLQNSPLHF. The CDR3 coding sequence is TGTGCCAGCAGCTTACAGAATTCACCCCTCCACTTT.

The V and J genes are TRBV5-4 and TRBJ2-7; TRBD1 agrees at 8 bases. The CDR3 length is 14 residues. Germline CDR1 reads SGHNT; CDR2 reads YYREEE (reference sequence). V dropped 5 bases and J dropped 2; count of bases not matched to a gene: 6. CDR3 DNA: TGTGCCAGCAGACCCGACAGGGGAGCCTACGAGCAGTACTTC. Protein sequence: CASRPDRGAYEQYF.

The chain joins TRBV20-1 to TRBJ2-3, with TRBD2 as a possible D gene (5 bases). Germline assignment: CDR1 DFQATT and CDR2 SNEGSKA (reference sequence). The CDR3 has 15 amino acids. The V end lost 0 bases, the J end lost 0 bases, and 10 bases lay between the germline ends. DNA of the CDR3: TGCAGTGCTAGAGATCGGACGGGGAGCACAGATACGCAGTATTTT. Protein: CSARDRTGSTDTQYF.

The gene calls are TRBV20-1 and TRBJ2-7, with TRBD2 matching over 14 bases. This CDR3 region has 15 residues. V lost 4 bases and J lost 7; bases outside the gene matches: 9. Germline lookup yields CDR1 DFQATT and CDR2 SNEGSKA (reference sequence). The DNA of the CDR3 is TGCAGTGCTAATCGACTAGCGGGAGGGCCGGGAGAGCAGTACTTC. This gives the protein CSANRLAGGPGEQYF.

J is TRBJ2-7 and V is TRBV4-2; no firm D call. Per the germline V gene, CDR1 is LGHNA and CDR2 is YNFKEQ. Trimming cost V 3 bases and J 4 bases, with 13 bases left between them. The CDR3 loop spans 14 amino acids. The CDR3 here is CASSHTGTGYEQYF. The CDR3 DNA reads as TGTGCCAGCAGCCACACCGGCACCGGATACGAGCAGTACTTC.

This sequence joins TRBV15 and TRBJ2-1; 7 bases align to TRBD2. Germline assignment: CDR1 LNHNV and CDR2 YYDKDF (reference sequence). J gave up 3 bases and V 0 bases, and 5 bases lay outside the gene matches. This CDR3 spans 16 amino acids. CDR3 residues: CATSRDPPGGYNEQFF. The CDR3 DNA reads TGTGCCACCAGCAGAGACCCCCCGGGGGGCTACAATGAGCAGTTCTTC.

The V and J genes are TRBV4-3 and TRBJ2-1; D perhaps matches TRBD1 (6 bases). The V gene lost 1 base and the J gene lost 6 bases, with 10 bases spanning the gap. The CDR3 sequence is 14 residues long. Germline loops: CDR1 LGHNA, CDR2 YSLEER. CDR3 DNA sequence: TGCGCCAGCAGCCAAGTCTGGGGGCCCAATGAGCAGTTCTTC. It is translated as CASSQVWGPNEQFF.

The genes are TRBV5-8 and TRBJ1-3; 8 bases map to TRBD1. CDR1 is SGHTS, CDR2 YDEGEE, per germline. J lost 2 bases, V lost 4 bases, and 2 bases had no gene match. The CDR3 has 14 residues. CDR3 sequence (DNA): TGTGCCAGCAGCATGGACAGGGCTGGAAACACCATATATTTT. Its translation: CASSMDRAGNTIYF.

This clonotype is medium-sized within its sample. This chain links TRBV7-2 with TRBJ2-7, with 11 bases lining up with TRBD1. The CDR3 consists of 15 residues. J lost 7 bases, V lost 5 bases, and 10 bases had no gene match. Germline V gene sequence: CDR1 SGHTA, CDR2 FQGNSA. CDR3 DNA sequence: TGTGCCAGCAGCCACCCCGGACAGGGGGCGCGAGAGCAGTACTTC. Residues: CASSHPGQGAREQYF.

This chain connects TRBV3-1 to TRBJ2-1; the D gene is possibly TRBD1 (5 bases). CDR1 and CDR2 from the germline V gene are LGHDT and YNNKEL (reference sequence). The CDR3 has 14 amino acids. V lost 1 base and J lost 8, with 12 bases in between. The CDR3 protein is CASSQAAGIHEQFF. The CDR3 DNA follows: TGTGCCAGCAGCCAAGCTGCAGGGATCCATGAGCAGTTCTTC.

The gene calls are TRBV7-8 and TRBJ2-7; either TRBD1 or TRBD2 may fit D (5 bases each). The V gene lost 6 bases and the J gene lost 3 bases, with 12 bases spanning the gap. CDR3 length: 13 residues. Per germline, CDR1 SGHVS and CDR2 FQNEAQ. The CDR3 protein is CASRPRDGYEQYF. CDR3 nucleotides: TGTGCCAGCAGACCCCGGGACGGCTACGAGCAGTACTTC. Filled out from reference TRBV7-8 and TRBJ2-7, the complete variable domain reads GAGVSQSPRYKVAKRGQDVALRCDPISGHVSLFWYQQALGQGPEFLTYFQNEAQLDKSGLPSDRFFAERPEGSVSTLKIQRTQQEDSAVYLCASRPRDGYEQYFGPGTRLTVT.

The CDR3 protein is CASSTQGDEQFF. DNA of the CDR3: TGCGCCAGCAGCACCCAGGGGGATGAGCAGTTCTTC. The genes are TRBV5-1 and TRBJ2-1; 7 bases are shared with TRBD1. Trimming took 4 bases from V and 8 from J; bases not matched to a gene: 3. The CDR3 spans 12 residues. CDR1 SGHRS and CDR2 YFSETQ come from the germline V gene.

V is TRBV20-1 and J is TRBJ1-5; weak D call: TRBD1 (5 bases). The CDR3 contains 14 residues. Germline loops: CDR1 DFQATT, CDR2 SNEGSKA (reference sequence). Trimming took 4 bases from V and 0 from J, leaving 10 bases between them. In DNA, the CDR3 is TGCAGTGCTACGCAGGGAAATAGCAATCAGCCCCAGCATTTT. Its protein product is CSATQGNSNQPQHF.

The chain employs TRBV4-3 and TRBJ1-6; D not resolved. V was cut by 1 base and J by 5 bases, with 9 bases left in between. The V gene's germline CDR1 is LGHNA and CDR2 YSLEER. This CDR3 contains 15 residues. Here the CDR3 DNA reads TGCGCCAGCAGCCAAGTGGCGGAGGATAATTCACCCCTCCACTTT. Its translation: CASSQVAEDNSPLHF.

This clonotype was picked up many times. The chain is built from TRBV11-2 and TRBJ2-3; 7 bases fit TRBD2. The CDR3 covers 16 residues. In germline, CDR1 is SGHAT, CDR2 FQNNGV. V lost 1 base and J lost 1; bases outside the gene matches: 5. The CDR3 spells CASSLVHAGGTDTQYF. In DNA form, the CDR3 reads TGTGCCAGCAGCTTAGTCCACGCGGGGGGCACAGATACGCAGTATTTT.

J is TRBJ2-5 and V is TRBV24-1; 11 bases are shared with TRBD1. Germline CDR1 KGHDR, CDR2 SFDVKD. This CDR3 contains 14 residues. V shed 10 bases, J shed 5 bases, and the junction held 8 bases outside the gene matches. CDR3 sequence reads: CATAGTGGLETQYF. DNA for the CDR3: TGTGCCACAGCCGGGACAGGGGGATTGGAGACCCAGTACTTC.

The CDR3 protein is CSASSGPETQYF. The CDR3, as DNA: TGCAGTGCTAGTTCGGGGCCAGAGACCCAGTACTTC. The chain is built from TRBV20-1 and TRBJ2-5; tentatively, D is TRBD1 or TRBD2 (5 bases each). In germline, CDR1 is DFQATT, CDR2 SNEGSKA (reference sequence). Between the trimmed V and J ends, which lost 3 bases and 4 bases, there was a span of 9 bases. The CDR3 length is 12 residues.

The CDR3 region has the DNA TGCGCCAGCAGCCCCGGACTAGCGGGAGCATACAATGAGCAGTTCTTC. This codes for CASSPGLAGAYNEQFF. The rearrangement uses TRBV4-1 and TRBJ2-1, with TRBD2 identical over 13 bases. V dropped 4 bases and J dropped 4; count of bases not matched to a gene: 4. CDR3 size: 16 residues. Germline CDR1 is MGHRA and CDR2 is YSYEKL.

By sample fraction, this clonotype is medium-sized. The gene calls are TRBV2 and TRBJ2-7, with no clear D. CDR1 and CDR2 (germline): SNHLY, FYNNEI. Trimming removed 4 bases from V and 0 bases from J, with 10 bases in between. This CDR3 spans 14 amino acids. For the CDR3, the DNA is TGTGCCAGCAGTGGCGGTCCAAGCTCCTACGAGCAGTACTTC. This codes for CASSGGPSSYEQYF.

The chain recombines TRBV9 with TRBJ2-5, with 7 nucleotides matching TRBD1. The CDR3 sequence is 17 residues long. After removal of 3 bases from V and 10 bases from J, the junction contained 21 bases not matched to a gene. Looked up from germline, CDR1 is SGDLS and CDR2 is YYNGEE. CDR3 sequence reads: CASSARGHPNTGEIQYF. The DNA for the CDR3 is TGTGCCAGCAGCGCTAGGGGGCACCCGAACACCGGGGAAATCCAGTACTTC.

The chain couples TRBV2 to TRBJ1-4; 9 bases agree with TRBD1. With V trimmed by 6 bases and J by 7 bases, 9 bases remained unmatched. Per the germline V gene, CDR1 is SNHLY and CDR2 is FYNNEI. The CDR3 has 15 amino acids. CDR3 in amino acids: CASRRKGQGSEKLFF. The CDR3 DNA sequence: TGTGCCAGCAGACGAAAAGGACAGGGGTCTGAAAAACTGTTTTTT.

The chain recombines TRBV7-3 with TRBJ2-1; 8 nucleotides align to TRBD1. CDR1 and CDR2 (germline): SGHTA, FQGTGA. This CDR3 is built from 14 residues. V was clipped by 3 bases and J by 8 bases; unmatched bases: 6. The CDR3 protein is CASSLSGGRDEQFF. DNA for the CDR3: TGTGCCAGCAGCTTGTCAGGGGGCAGAGATGAGCAGTTCTTC.

The rearrangement joins TRBV29-1 to TRBJ2-5, with no clear D. The germline CDR1 and CDR2 sequences are SQVTM and ANQGSEA. The CDR3 runs to 12 residues. V was trimmed by 7 bases and J by 2 bases, leaving 11 bases between them. The CDR3 protein is CSADARQETQYF. The DNA for the CDR3 is TGCAGCGCTGACGCCAGGCAAGAGACCCAGTACTTC.

By share of the sample, this clonotype is medium-sized. CDR3 in DNA: TGTGCCAGCAGCCCAGTGAGTGCAGATACGCAGTATTTT. Encoded protein: CASSPVSADTQYF. This rearrangement joins TRBV11-2 to TRBJ2-3; D gene uncertain. Germline CDR1 and CDR2: SGHAT and FQNNGV. The length of the CDR3 is 13 residues. Deletions cut 5 bases from V and 4 bases from J, with 10 bases between.

This clonotype ranks as medium-sized. The chain combines TRBV2 with TRBJ1-5, with 8 bases fitting TRBD1. V was clipped by 4 bases and J by 5 bases; unmatched bases: 4. The CDR3 spans 14 residues. Looked up from germline, CDR1 is SNHLY and CDR2 is FYNNEI. In DNA, the CDR3 is TGTGCCAGCAGTGCCCGGACAGGGCATCAGCCCCAGCATTTT. Translation: CASSARTGHQPQHF.